Here is one T cell receptor beta chain with its context. Its target is not known. This sample was taken from a study of cytomegalovirus exposure and HLA in healthy donors. Study-level results: About 87% or about 30% of the time was how often most TCR beta V segments were productive, according to an earlier analysis. A later analysis revealed that TCR association rates differed between HLA loci, peaking at DRB1 and bottoming out at HLA-C.

Germline V gives CDR1 SGHRS, CDR2 YFSETQ. Trimming cost V 0 bases and J 4 bases, with 7 bases left between them. The CDR3 runs to 13 residues. Both 60 Vbeta primers and 13 Jbeta primers went into the PCR. Assay: immunoSEQ multiplex PCR; the TCRdb copy retains only in-frame clones and omits some. The data show just under 150,000 clones, around 85% seen once. Source material: PBMCs. This TCR derives from a woman aged 25 to 39 in good health and CMV-seronegative. The chain uses TRBV5-1 and TRBJ2-5; D not resolved. Here the CDR3 DNA reads TGCGCCAGCAGCTTGGCAGTCCCAGAGACCCAGTACTTC. Protein: CASSLAVPETQYF. Drawing the rest from reference TRBV5-1 and TRBJ2-5, the complete variable domain is KAGVTQTPRYLIKTRGQQVTLSCSPISGHRSVSWYQQTPGQGLQFLFEYFSETQRNKGNFPGRFSGRQFSNSRSEMNVSTLELGDSALYLCASSLAVPETQYFGPGTRLLVL.